This TCR beta chain was identified in a study of T-cell memory formation after mild COVID-19. The wider study: Across donors, TCR clusters were largely donor specific. Regarding the study as a whole: A second wave expanding day 15 to 37 was CD4+-biased; contracting clones were balanced.

The authors produced TCR alpha and TCR beta cDNA libraries with sample barcodes and UMIs by 5'RACE using constant-segment primers. TCRdb fed the 5' RACE reads into MiXCR, producing one record per CDR3 protein. The sample records 500,000 to 550,000 distinct CDR3 sequences, roughly 20% being singletons. A few counts support this clonotype. Antigen: not known. V dropped 0 bases and J dropped 5; count of bases not matched to a gene: 2. CDR3 size: 15 residues. Germline assignment: CDR1 SGHAT and CDR2 FQNNGV. The TCR sequence derives from an adult woman who had mild COVID-19 (a few samples of this study predate the infection). Cell type and time point are not known. Sequencing was done on a sample of PBMCs or a T cell subset sorted from them (not recorded which). The V and J genes are TRBV11-2 and TRBJ2-2; 8 nucleotides agree with TRBD2. In DNA, the CDR3 is TGTGCCAGCAGCTTAGACGGGGGGGCAACCGGGGAGCTGTTTTTT. It yields the protein CASSLDGGATGELFF.